This T cell receptor (beta chain) was obtained from a study of T cell repertoires in cytomegalovirus infection (dated by TCRdb to the late 2010s). A note on the overall study: Donor HLA type was relevant to the analysis, as public TCR beta signatures indicated carriage of CMV infection together with the matching HLA type. On the study overall, not on this receptor specifically: In the ex vivo response, HLA-C-restricted CMV-specific TCR beta clonotypes were dominant, and in two of eight donors the single most frequent clonotype came from this HLA-C-restricted group. Cumulative frequency of public TCR beta family members discriminated carriers of CMV infection plus the relevant HLA type in this cohort and an independent roughly 330-donor cohort.

The sequencing machine was an Illumina HiSeq 1500. The public reads were run again by TCRdb, first through fastp at Q25 and then through MiXCR, and only productive beta chains were kept. Every CDR3 protein is listed once, alongside the most common genes and DNA of its rows. For this sample there are 400,000 or so distinct CDR3 sequences; roughly 31% appear just once. The ten largest clonotypes hold roughly an eighth of the sample. As regards this clonotype: Its antigen target is currently unknown. At one end, the junction sequence differs from germline, possibly due to a read error.

Input material: PBMCs. The sequence was collected from a human donor in good health (CMV status not recorded). Some clones in this sample may be carry-over from other donors' samples.

The DNA reads as follows: TGTGCCAGTAATATACGACGAGGGGGAAATCAGCCCCAGCATTTT. Translated, this is CASNIRRGGNQPQHF. The chain employs TRBV19 and TRBJ1-5; TRBD1 is perhaps the D gene, given 6 matching bases. The CDR3 contains 15 residues, cysteine and phenylalanine counted. Kept here is only the CDR3 DNA, which spans 45 bases and is read in frame from base 1. CDR1 LNHDA and CDR2 SQIVND were looked up in the germline V gene (reference sequence).